These T cell receptor beta chains were read from a single sample in a study of chemoradiotherapy in HPV16-positive cancers. TCRdb keeps only in-frame clones here, not all; method: immunoSEQ multiplex PCR. Among 4,000 to 6,500 clones listed, 65% to 80% were seen once. This specimen was tumor tissue, taken from a patient who underwent chemoradiotherapy. The receptors come from a human donor with HPV-associated anogenital cancer. The CDR3 runs from the conserved cysteine through the conserved F or W. The order of the fields is J gene, V gene, clone size, D gene, CDR3 protein, CDR3 DNA. D genes are given only for firm matches. Some rows mark clone size as missing; the rest say once, few, many or name a class of expanded clone.

TRBJ1-4	TRBV5-6	once	.	CASSNRQEEKLFF	TGTGCCAGCAGCAACCGACAGGAAGAAAAACTGTTTTTT
TRBJ1-4	TRBV5-1	.	TRBD1	CASSLAGTGQEKLFF	TGCGCCAGCAGCCTCGCGGGGACAGGGCAAGAAAAACTGTTTTTT
TRBJ2-7	TRBV29-1	.	.	CSVQRPSTGYEQYF	TGCAGCGTACAAAGGCCCTCAACGGGGTACGAGCAGTACTTC
TRBJ2-7	TRBV20-1	few	.	CSAKQAYEQYF	TGCAGTGCAAAACAGGCATACGAGCAGTACTTC
TRBJ2-7	TRBV20-1	.	.	CSVATVYEQYF	TGCAGTGTCGCAACCGTCTACGAGCAGTACTTC
TRBJ2-7	TRBV9	.	.	CASLPTGAYEQYF	TGTGCCAGCCTACCGACAGGAGCCTACGAGCAGTACTTC
TRBJ1-2	TRBV18	.	.	CASSPPTWQNYGYTF	TGTGCCAGCTCACCACCGACTTGGCAAAACTATGGCTACACCTTC
TRBJ1-2	TRBV5-6	.	TRBD1	CASSLIGWTGGCYGYTF	TGTGCCAGCAGCTTGATTGGATGGACAGGGGGCTGCTATGGCTACACCTTC
TRBJ1-4	TRBV5-6	.	.	CASSLGRVGEKLFF	TGTGCCAGCAGCTTGGGCAGGGTTGGTGAAAAACTGTTTTTT
TRBJ2-7	TRBV7-9	.	.	CASSQGTSYEQYF	TGTGCCAGCAGCCAAGGGACGTCCTACGAGCAGTACTTC
TRBJ2-1	TRBV11-2	few	TRBD2	CASRRTSGNYNEQFF	TGTGCCAGCAGACGGACTAGCGGAAACTACAATGAGCAGTTCTTC
TRBJ2-5	TRBV30	.	.	CALSLSQRETQYF	TGTGCCCTTAGTCTTAGTCAGCGGGAGACCCAGTACTTC
TRBJ2-3	TRBV16	.	.	CASSQSGTDTQYF	TGTGCCAGCAGCCAATCAGGTACGGATACGCAGTATTTT
TRBJ1-1	TRBV6-6	.	.	CASSYSRERVPEAFF	TGTGCCAGCAGTTACTCGAGGGAACGTGTGCCCGAAGCTTTCTTT
TRBJ1-1	TRBV19	.	.	CASKMDWSYPEAFF	TGTGCCAGTAAAATGGACTGGAGTTATCCTGAAGCTTTCTTT
TRBJ2-7	TRBV6-1	.	.	CASSDSTYEQYF	TGTGCCAGCAGTGACAGTACCTACGAGCAGTACTTC
TRBJ2-7	TRBV6-6	.	TRBD2	CASSSWSSGSFEQYF	TGTGCCAGCAGTTCCTGGAGTAGCGGGTCTTTCGAGCAGTACTTC
TRBJ1-5	TRBV27	.	.	CASRTNMRQPQHF	TGTGCCAGCAGGACTAACATGCGCCAGCCCCAGCATTTT
TRBJ1-1	TRBV6-5	.	.	CASSSGSTEAFF	TGTGCCAGCAGTTCAGGGTCCACTGAAGCTTTCTTT
TRBJ2-7	TRBV5-1	.	TRBD1	CASSWGVGTGEYEQYF	TGCGCCAGCAGCTGGGGGGTTGGGACAGGGGAGTACGAGCAGTACTTC
TRBJ2-3	TRBV9	few	TRBD1	CASSAGQGEFDTQYF	TGTGCCAGCAGCGCTGGACAGGGGGAATTTGATACGCAGTATTTT
TRBJ2-1	TRBV7-3	.	TRBD2	CASSPTSGRYNEQFF	TGTGCCAGCAGCCCGACTAGCGGAAGATACAATGAGCAGTTCTTC
TRBJ2-5	TRBV7-7	.	TRBD1	CASSPGTGTGGKTQYF	TGTGCTAGCAGCCCCGGAACCGGGACAGGAGGGAAGACCCAGTACTTC
TRBJ2-7	TRBV30	few	.	CACRGTSSYEQYF	TGTGCCTGCCGCGGAACGTCTAGCTACGAGCAGTACTTC
TRBJ2-7	TRBV11-3	few	.	CASSSEGGSYEQYF	TGTGCCAGCAGCTCAGAAGGGGGAAGCTACGAGCAGTACTTC
TRBJ1-1	TRBV7-6	.	.	CASSKGDWGTEAFF	TGTGCCAGCAGCAAAGGGGATTGGGGCACTGAAGCTTTCTTT
TRBJ2-1	TRBV29-1	.	TRBD2	CSVERGGLTEQFF	TGCAGCGTTGAGCGGGGGGGCCTTACTGAGCAGTTCTTC
TRBJ2-3	TRBV19	.	.	CASSTGSESDTQYF	TGTGCCAGTTCGACTGGTTCGGAGTCAGATACGCAGTATTTT
TRBJ1-5	TRBV7-9	.	.	CASSLSGGANSNQPQHF	TGTGCCAGCAGCTTGAGTGGGGGGGCAAATAGCAATCAGCCCCAGCATTTT
TRBJ1-1	TRBV7-9	.	.	CASSLTVRGEAFF	TGTGCCAGCAGCTTAACAGTCCGGGGTGAAGCTTTCTTT